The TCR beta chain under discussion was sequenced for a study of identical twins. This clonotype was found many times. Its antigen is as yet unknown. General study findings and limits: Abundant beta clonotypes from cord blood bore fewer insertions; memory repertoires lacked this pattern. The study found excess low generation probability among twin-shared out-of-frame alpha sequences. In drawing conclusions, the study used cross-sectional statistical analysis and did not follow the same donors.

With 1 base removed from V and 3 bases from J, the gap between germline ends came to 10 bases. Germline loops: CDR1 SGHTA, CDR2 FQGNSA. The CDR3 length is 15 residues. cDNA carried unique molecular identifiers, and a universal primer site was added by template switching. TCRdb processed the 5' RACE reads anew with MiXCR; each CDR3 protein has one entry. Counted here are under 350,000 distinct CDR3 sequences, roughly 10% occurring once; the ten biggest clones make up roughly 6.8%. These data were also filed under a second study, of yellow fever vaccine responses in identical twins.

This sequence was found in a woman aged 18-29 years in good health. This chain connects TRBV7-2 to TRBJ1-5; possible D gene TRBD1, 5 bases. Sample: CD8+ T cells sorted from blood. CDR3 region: CASSLEGDPNQPQHF. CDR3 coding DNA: TGTGCCAGCAGCTTAGAAGGGGACCCCAATCAGCCCCAGCATTTT.